Listed below are T cell receptor beta chains from one sample, sequenced in a study of blood T cell repertoires in COVID-19. Measured with immunoSEQ multiplex PCR; TCRdb has only the in-frame clones, and not every one. The sample includes just over 300,000 clones, 80% to 90% of them seen just once. The specimen was PBMCs or T cells enriched from blood (not recorded which). Receptors were obtained from a man aged 30 to 39 who had recovered from COVID-19. Each CDR3 is given with its conserved first and last residue.

cdr3_aa,j_call,v_call
CASSLGGARGSEEQYF,TRBJ2-7,TRBV5-6
CASSLRGGASTDTQYF,TRBJ2-3,TRBV19
CASSIRESLNTEAFF,TRBJ1-1,TRBV19
CASSFGQGNTIYF,TRBJ1-3,TRBV27
CASSQLQGVNTGELFF,TRBJ2-2,TRBV28
CASSQVTSGENEQFF,TRBJ2-1,TRBV4-1
CASSDPAGGDEQYF,TRBJ2-7,TRBV2
CASTPRDRVSRSYGYTF,TRBJ1-2,TRBV9
CASSPGTSGTSTDTQYF,TRBJ2-3,TRBV3-1/TRBV3-2
CASNRGQLNSPLHF,TRBJ1-6,TRBV9
CASSPRGYEQYF,TRBJ2-7,TRBV6-5
CASSLADGLHYEQYF,TRBJ2-7,TRBV27
CASSEILRVGAIQPQHF,TRBJ1-5,TRBV10-1
CASSLTGVNSPLHF,TRBJ1-6,TRBV3-1/TRBV3-2
CASSSGLAGVRETQYF,TRBJ2-5,TRBV4-1
CASSKLVQGAGETQYF,TRBJ2-5,TRBV25-1
CASSLSGDRVETQYF,TRBJ2-5,TRBV5-1
CAWTRSGLTNEKLFF,TRBJ1-4,TRBV30
CASSPTVTYEQYF,TRBJ2-7,TRBV10-1
CASSQDSRGIGYTF,TRBJ1-2,TRBV4-2
CASSLAFPDTQYF,TRBJ2-3,TRBV5-4
CATQETGHNEKLFF,TRBJ1-4,TRBV19